This T cell receptor beta chain comes out of a study of blood T cell repertoires in COVID-19. Overall study context: The United States, Italy and Spain provided the acute and convalescent COVID-19 samples. PBMCs, B-cell-depleted T cells, or T cells were the source of the cDNA or gDNA that made up the material.

As processed by the authors: The assay estimated nucleated cells by amplifying reference gene primers. Generated by immunoSEQ multiplex PCR, the TCRdb table keeps only in-frame clones and is missing some. Clone size and the V and J calls come from that table; the DNA yielded D and trimming. The sample yields 200,000 to 250,000 clones, approximately 84% seen once. CDR3 length equals 14 residues. Germline CDR1 is GTSNPN and CDR2 is SVGIG (reference sequence). V was cut by 1 base and J by 3 bases, with 12 bases left in between. Material for sequencing was peripheral blood. This chain uses TRBV30 with TRBJ1-1; no firm D call. The sequence was collected from a woman between 55 and 75 years old with acute or convalescent COVID-19. CDR3 in DNA: TGTGCCTGGAGTGCAAGGAGTGTAGACACTGAAGCTTTCTTT. Translating it yields CAWSARSVDTEAFF.